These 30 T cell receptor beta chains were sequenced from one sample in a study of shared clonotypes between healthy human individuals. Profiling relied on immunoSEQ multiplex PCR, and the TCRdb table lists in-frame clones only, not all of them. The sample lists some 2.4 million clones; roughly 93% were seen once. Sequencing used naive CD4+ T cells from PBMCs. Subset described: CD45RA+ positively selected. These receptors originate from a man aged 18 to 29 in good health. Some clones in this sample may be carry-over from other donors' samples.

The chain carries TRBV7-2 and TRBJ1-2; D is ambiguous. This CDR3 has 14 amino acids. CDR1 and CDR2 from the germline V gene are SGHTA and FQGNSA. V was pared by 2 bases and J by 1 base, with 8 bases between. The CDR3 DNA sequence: TGTGCCAGCAGCTTAATGGTCAGTAACTATGGCTACACCTTC. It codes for CASSLMVSNYGYTF.

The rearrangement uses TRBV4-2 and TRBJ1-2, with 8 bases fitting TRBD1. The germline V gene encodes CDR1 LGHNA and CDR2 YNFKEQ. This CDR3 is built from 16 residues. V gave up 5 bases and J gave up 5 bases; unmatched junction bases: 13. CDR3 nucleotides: TGTGCCAGCAGCTTTAATCCCGGACAGGGCTTTTATGGCTACACCTTC. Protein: CASSFNPGQGFYGYTF.

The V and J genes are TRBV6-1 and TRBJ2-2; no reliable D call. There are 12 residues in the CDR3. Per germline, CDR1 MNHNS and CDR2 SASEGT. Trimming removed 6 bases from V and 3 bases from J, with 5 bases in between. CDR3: CASSDHTGELFF. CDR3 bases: TGTGCCAGCAGCGACCACACCGGGGAGCTGTTTTTT.

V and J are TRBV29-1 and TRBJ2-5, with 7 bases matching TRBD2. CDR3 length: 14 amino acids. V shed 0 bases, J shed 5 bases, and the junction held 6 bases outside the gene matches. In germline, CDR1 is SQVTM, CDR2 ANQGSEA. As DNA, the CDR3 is TGCAGCGTTGAAGATCAACGGCGGGGGGAGACCCAGTACTTC. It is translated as CSVEDQRRGETQYF.

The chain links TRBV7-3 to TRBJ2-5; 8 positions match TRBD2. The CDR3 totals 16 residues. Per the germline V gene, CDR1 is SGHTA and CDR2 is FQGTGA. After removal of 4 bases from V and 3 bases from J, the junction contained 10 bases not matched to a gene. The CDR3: CASSSDSGTGKETQYF. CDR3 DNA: TGTGCCAGCAGCTCCGATAGCGGGACGGGGAAAGAGACCCAGTACTTC.

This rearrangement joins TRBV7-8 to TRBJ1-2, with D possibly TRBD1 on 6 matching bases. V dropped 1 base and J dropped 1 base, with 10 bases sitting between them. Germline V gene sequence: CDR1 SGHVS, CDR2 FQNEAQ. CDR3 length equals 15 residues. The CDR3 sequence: CASSLGTGRNYGYTF. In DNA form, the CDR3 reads TGTGCCAGCAGCTTAGGCACAGGGCGTAACTATGGCTACACCTTC.

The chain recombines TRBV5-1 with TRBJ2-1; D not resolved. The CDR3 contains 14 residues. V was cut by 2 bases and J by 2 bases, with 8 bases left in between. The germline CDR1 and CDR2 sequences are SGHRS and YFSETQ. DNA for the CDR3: TGCGCCAGCAGCTTTTACCCCGCCTACAATGAGCAGTTCTTC. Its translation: CASSFYPAYNEQFF.

The CDR3 nucleotides are TGTGCCACCAGCAGAGATCTCATTTCTTTATACGGACTGGTGGGGCAGTTCTTC. Protein sequence: CATSRDLISLYGLVGQFF. The chain recombines TRBV15 with TRBJ2-1; a weak D match, TRBD2 (5 bases). CDR1 LNHNV and CDR2 YYDKDF come from the germline V gene (reference sequence). The CDR3 covers 18 residues. V lost 0 bases, J lost 12 bases, and 27 bases lay in between.

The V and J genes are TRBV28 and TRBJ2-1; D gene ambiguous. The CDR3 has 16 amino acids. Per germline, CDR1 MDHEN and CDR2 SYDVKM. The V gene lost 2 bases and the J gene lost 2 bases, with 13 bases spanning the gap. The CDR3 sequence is CASSLETRLTYNEQFF. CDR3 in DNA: TGTGCCAGCAGTTTAGAAACACGACTCACCTACAATGAGCAGTTCTTC.

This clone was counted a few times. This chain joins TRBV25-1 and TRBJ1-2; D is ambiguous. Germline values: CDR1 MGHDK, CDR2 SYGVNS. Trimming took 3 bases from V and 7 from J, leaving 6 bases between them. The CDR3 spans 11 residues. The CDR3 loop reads CASSDGVGYTF. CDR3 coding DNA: TGTGCCAGCAGTGACGGAGTTGGCTACACCTTC.

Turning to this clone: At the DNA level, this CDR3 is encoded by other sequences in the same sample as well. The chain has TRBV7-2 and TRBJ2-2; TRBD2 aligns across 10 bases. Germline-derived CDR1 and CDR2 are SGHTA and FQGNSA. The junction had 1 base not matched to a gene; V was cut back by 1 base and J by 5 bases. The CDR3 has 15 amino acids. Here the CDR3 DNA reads TGTGCCAGCAGCTTAGTGGGACTAGCGACCGGGGAGCTGTTTTTT. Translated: CASSLVGLATGELFF.

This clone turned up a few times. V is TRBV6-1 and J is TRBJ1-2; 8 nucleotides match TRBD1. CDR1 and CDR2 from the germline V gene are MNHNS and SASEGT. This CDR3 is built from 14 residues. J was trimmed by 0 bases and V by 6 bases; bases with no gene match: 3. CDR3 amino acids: CASRGQGTNYGYTF. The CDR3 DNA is TGTGCCAGCAGAGGACAGGGAACTAACTATGGCTACACCTTC.

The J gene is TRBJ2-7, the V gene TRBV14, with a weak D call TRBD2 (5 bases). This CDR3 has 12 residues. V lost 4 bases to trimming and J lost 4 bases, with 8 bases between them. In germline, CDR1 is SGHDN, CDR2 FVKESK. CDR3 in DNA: TGTGCCAGCAGCCCTCCGGGATACGAGCAGTACTTC. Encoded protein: CASSPPGYEQYF.

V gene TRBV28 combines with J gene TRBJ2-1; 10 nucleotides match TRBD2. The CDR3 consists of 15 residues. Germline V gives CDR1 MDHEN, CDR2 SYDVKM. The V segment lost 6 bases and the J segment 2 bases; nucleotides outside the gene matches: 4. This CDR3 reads CASRIAGGTYNEQFF. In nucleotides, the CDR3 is TGTGCCAGCAGAATAGCGGGAGGAACCTACAATGAGCAGTTCTTC.

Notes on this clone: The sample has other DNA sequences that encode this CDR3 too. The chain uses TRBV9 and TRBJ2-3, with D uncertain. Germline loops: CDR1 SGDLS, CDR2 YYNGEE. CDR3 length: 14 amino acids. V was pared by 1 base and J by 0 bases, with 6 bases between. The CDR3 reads CASSVLGSTDTQYF. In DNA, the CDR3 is TGTGCCAGCAGCGTACTGGGGAGCACAGATACGCAGTATTTT.

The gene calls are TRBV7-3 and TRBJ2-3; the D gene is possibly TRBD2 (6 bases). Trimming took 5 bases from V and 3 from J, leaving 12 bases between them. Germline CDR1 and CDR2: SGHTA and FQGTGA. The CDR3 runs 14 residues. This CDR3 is CASSPRRETDTQYF. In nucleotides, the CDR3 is TGTGCCAGCAGCCCGAGGAGGGAGACAGATACGCAGTATTTT. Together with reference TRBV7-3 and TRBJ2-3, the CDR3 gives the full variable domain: GAGVSQTPSNKVTEKGKYVELRCDPISGHTALYWYRQSLGQGPEFLIYFQGTGAADDSGLPNDRFFAVRPEGSVSTLKIQRTERGDSAVYLCASSPRRETDTQYFGPGTRLTVL.

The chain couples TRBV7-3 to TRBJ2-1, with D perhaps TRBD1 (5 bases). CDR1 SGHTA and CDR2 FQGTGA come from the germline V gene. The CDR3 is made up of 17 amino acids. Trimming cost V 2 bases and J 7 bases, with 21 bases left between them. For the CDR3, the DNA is TGTGCCAGCAGCTTAGGTTTAGGGGTTAGTAAGTGGAATGAGCAGTTCTTC. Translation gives CASSLGLGVSKWNEQFF.

CDR3 in amino acids: CASSETGPYGYTF. For the CDR3, the DNA is TGTGCCAGCAGTGAAACAGGTCCCTATGGCTACACCTTC. The chain recombines TRBV6-1 with TRBJ1-2, with a possible D match to TRBD1 (5 bases). This CDR3 has 13 residues. Trimming shortened V by 2 bases and J by 4 bases, and 8 bases separated the two germline ends. In germline, CDR1 is MNHNS, CDR2 SASEGT.

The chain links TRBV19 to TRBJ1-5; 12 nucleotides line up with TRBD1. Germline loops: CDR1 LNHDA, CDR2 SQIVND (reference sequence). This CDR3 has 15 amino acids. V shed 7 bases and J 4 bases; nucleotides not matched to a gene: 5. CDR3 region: CASTGTGGSNQPQHF. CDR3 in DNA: TGTGCCAGTACGGGGACAGGGGGCTCTAATCAGCCCCAGCATTTT.

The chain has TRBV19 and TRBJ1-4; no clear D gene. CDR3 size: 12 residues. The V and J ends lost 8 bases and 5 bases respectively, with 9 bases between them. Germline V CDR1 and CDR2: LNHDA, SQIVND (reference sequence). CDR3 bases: TGTGCCAGTCGGGCGTTAAATGAAAAACTGTTTTTT. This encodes CASRALNEKLFF.

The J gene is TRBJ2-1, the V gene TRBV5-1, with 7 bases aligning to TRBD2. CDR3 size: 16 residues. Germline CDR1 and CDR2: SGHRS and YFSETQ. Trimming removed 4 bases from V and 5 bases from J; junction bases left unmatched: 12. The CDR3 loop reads CASSRLPSGIHNEQFF. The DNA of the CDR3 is TGCGCCAGCAGCCGCCTTCCAAGCGGGATTCACAATGAGCAGTTCTTC.

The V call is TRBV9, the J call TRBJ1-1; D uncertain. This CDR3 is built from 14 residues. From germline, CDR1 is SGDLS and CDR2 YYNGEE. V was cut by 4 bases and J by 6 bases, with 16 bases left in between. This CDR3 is CASSPQGGSAEAFF. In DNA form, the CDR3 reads TGTGCCAGCAGCCCCCAAGGAGGGTCCGCTGAAGCTTTCTTT.

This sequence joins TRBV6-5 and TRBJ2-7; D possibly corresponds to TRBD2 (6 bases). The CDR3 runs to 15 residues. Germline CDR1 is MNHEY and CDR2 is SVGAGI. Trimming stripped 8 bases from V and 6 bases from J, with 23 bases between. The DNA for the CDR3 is TGTGCCAGCGCCTTAGGGACTCTCGGGGTCTCCGAGCAGTACTTC. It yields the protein CASALGTLGVSEQYF.

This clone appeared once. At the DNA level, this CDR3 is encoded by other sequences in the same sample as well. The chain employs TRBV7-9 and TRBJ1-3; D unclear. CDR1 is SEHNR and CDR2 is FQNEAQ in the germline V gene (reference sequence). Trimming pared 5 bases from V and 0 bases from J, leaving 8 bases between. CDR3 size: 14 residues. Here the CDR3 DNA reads TGTGCCAGCAGCCCGTCTGGCTCTGGAAACACCATATATTTT. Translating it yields CASSPSGSGNTIYF.

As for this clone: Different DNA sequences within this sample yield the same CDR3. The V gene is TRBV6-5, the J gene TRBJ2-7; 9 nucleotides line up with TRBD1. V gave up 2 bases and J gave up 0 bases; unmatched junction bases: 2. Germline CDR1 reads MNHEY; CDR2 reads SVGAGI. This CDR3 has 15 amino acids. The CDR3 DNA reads TGTGCCAGCAGTTACGGACAGGGGTCCTCCTACGAGCAGTACTTC. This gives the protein CASSYGQGSSYEQYF.

The CDR3 region has the DNA TGTGCCAGCAGCCATGCACTAGCGGGGCAAGAGACCCAGTACTTC. Amino acids: CASSHALAGQETQYF. The V and J genes are TRBV7-9 and TRBJ2-5; 10 bases agree with TRBD2. This CDR3 is built from 15 residues. V gave up 5 bases and J gave up 2 bases; unmatched junction bases: 5. Germline CDR1 and CDR2: SEHNR and FQNEAQ (reference sequence). The full variable domain, its missing parts supplied by reference TRBV7-9 and TRBJ2-5, is DTGVSQNPRHKITKRGQNVTFRCDPISEHNRLYWYRQTLGQGPEFLTYFQNEAQLEKSRLLSDRFSAERPKGSFSTLEIQRTEQGDSAMYLCASSHALAGQETQYFGPGTRLLVL.

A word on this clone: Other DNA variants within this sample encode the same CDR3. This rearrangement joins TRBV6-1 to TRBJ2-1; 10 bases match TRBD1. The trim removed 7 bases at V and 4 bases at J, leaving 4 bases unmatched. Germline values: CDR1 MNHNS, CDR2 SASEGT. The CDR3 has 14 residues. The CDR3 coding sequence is TGTGCCAGCACAAGGACAGGGGGGTACAATGAGCAGTTCTTC. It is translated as CASTRTGGYNEQFF.

The CDR3 protein is CASSFRSSYEQYF. The CDR3 bases are TGTGCCAGCAGCTTCCGGAGCTCCTACGAGCAGTACTTC. This sequence joins TRBV7-2 and TRBJ2-7; D not resolved. Trimming cost V 3 bases and J 0 bases, with 6 bases left between them. Germline V gene sequence: CDR1 SGHTA, CDR2 FQGNSA. The CDR3 loop spans 13 amino acids. The full variable domain, in which reference TRBV7-2 and TRBJ2-7 provide the parts outside the CDR3, is GAGVSQSPSNKVTEKGKDVELRCDPISGHTALYWYRQSLGQGLEFLIYFQGNSAPDKSGLPSDRFSAERTGGSVSTLTIQRTQQEDSAVYLCASSFRSSYEQYFGPGTRLTVT.

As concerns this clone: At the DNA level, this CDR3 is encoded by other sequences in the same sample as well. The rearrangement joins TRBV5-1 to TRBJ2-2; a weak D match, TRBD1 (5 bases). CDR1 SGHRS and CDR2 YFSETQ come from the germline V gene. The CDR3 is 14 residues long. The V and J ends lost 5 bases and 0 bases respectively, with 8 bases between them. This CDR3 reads CASSRTTNTGELFF. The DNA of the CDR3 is TGCGCCAGCAGTCGGACAACGAACACCGGGGAGCTGTTTTTT. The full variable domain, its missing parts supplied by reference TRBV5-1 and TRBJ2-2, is KAGVTQTPRYLIKTRGQQVTLSCSPISGHRSVSWYQQTPGQGLQFLFEYFSETQRNKGNFPGRFSGRQFSNSRSEMNVSTLELGDSALYLCASSRTTNTGELFFGEGSRLTVL.

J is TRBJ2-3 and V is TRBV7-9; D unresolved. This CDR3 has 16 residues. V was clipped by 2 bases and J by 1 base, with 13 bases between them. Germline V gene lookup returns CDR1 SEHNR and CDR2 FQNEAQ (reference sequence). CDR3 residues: CASSLLPGIGTDTQYF. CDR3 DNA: TGTGCCAGCAGCTTACTGCCTGGGATAGGCACAGATACGCAGTATTTT. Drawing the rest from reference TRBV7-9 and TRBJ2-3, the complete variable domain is DTGVSQNPRHKITKRGQNVTFRCDPISEHNRLYWYRQTLGQGPEFLTYFQNEAQLEKSRLLSDRFSAERPKGSFSTLEIQRTEQGDSAMYLCASSLLPGIGTDTQYFGPGTRLTVL.